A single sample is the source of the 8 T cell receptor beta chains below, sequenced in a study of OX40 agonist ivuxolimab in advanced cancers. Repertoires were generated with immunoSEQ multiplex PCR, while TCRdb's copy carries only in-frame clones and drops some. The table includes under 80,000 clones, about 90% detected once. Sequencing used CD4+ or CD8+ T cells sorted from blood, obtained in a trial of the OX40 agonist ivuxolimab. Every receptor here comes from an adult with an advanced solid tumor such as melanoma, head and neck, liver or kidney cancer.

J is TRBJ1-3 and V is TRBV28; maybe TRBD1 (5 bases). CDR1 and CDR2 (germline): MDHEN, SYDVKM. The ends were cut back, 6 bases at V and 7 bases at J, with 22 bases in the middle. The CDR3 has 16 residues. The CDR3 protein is CASSSLGGRSTNTIYF. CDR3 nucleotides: TGTGCCAGCAGCTCCCTTGGGGGACGCTCCACGAACACCATATATTTT.

CDR3 sequence: CASSSTSGSTDTQYF. CDR3 sequence (DNA): TGTGCCAGCAGCTCCACTAGCGGGAGCACAGATACGCAGTATTTT. The chain recombines TRBV5-4 with TRBJ2-3; 9 nucleotides match TRBD2. The CDR3 runs 15 residues. Germline CDR1 reads SGHNT; CDR2 reads YYREEE (reference sequence). The V and J ends lost 3 bases and 0 bases, in that order; junction bases with no gene match: 2.

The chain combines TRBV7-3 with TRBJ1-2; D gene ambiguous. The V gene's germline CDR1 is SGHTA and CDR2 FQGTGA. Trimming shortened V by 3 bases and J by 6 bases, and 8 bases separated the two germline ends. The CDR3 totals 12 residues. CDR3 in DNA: TGTGCCAGCAGCTTCCGACTTAATGGCTACACCTTC. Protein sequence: CASSFRLNGYTF. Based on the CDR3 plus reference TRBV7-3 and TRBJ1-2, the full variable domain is GAGVSQTPSNKVTEKGKYVELRCDPISGHTALYWYRQSLGQGPEFLIYFQGTGAADDSGLPNDRFFAVRPEGSVSTLKIQRTERGDSAVYLCASSFRLNGYTFGSGTRLTVV.

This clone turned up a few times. Here the CDR3 reads CASSPVGDLSYGYTF. Written as DNA, the CDR3 is TGTGCCAGCTCACCAGTAGGCGACCTTAGCTATGGCTACACCTTC. The chain uses TRBV18 and TRBJ1-2, with D unresolved. Germline V gene sequence: CDR1 KGHSH, CDR2 LQKENI. The CDR3 is 15 residues long. The V gene lost 2 bases and the J gene lost 4 bases, with 14 bases spanning the gap.

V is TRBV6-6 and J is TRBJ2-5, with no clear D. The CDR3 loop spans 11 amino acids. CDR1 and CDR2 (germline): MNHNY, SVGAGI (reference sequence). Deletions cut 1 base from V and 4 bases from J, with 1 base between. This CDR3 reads CASSYLETQYF. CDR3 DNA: TGTGCCAGCAGTTACTTAGAGACCCAGTACTTC.

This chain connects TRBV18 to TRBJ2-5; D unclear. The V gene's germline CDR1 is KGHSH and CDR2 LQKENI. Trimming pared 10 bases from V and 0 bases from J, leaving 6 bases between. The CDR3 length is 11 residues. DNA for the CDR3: TGTGCCACCCTGTACCAAGAGACCCAGTACTTC. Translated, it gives CATLYQETQYF.

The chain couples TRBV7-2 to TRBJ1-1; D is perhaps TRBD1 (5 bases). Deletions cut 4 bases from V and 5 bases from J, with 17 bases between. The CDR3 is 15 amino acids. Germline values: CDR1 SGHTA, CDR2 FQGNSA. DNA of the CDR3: TGTGCCAGCAGCTCGTCGGGACCCCCATTGACTGAAGCTTTCTTT. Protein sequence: CASSSSGPPLTEAFF.

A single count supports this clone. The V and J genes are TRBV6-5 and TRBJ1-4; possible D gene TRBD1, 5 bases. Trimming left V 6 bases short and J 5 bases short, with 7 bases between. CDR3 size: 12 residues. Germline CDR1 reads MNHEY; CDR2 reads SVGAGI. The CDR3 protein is CASSHRNEKLFF. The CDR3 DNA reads TGTGCCAGCAGCCACAGGAATGAAAAACTGTTTTTT.